This T cell receptor beta chain was sequenced in a study of cytomegalovirus exposure and HLA in healthy donors. Both 60 Vbeta primers and 13 Jbeta primers went into the PCR. In the original analysis: Later reanalysis found around 84 million unique TCR beta chains, some 10 million of them shared. TCRdb keeps only in-frame clones here, not all; method: immunoSEQ multiplex PCR. From that table come the V and J calls and clone size; the DNA was used to work out D and trimming. The sample has around 130,000 clones; roughly 88% are singletons. There are 14 residues in the CDR3. J lost 9 bases, V lost 0 bases, and 5 bases had no gene match. Germline assignment: CDR1 SGHRS and CDR2 YFSETQ. Whole-study results and caveats: The study flagged fewer than 200 TCR beta chains as cytomegalovirus-associated.

Concerning this clone itself: Its antigen is as yet unknown.

The sequence derives from a woman aged 40 to 49 in good health and CMV-seronegative. This chain uses TRBV5-1 with TRBJ2-1; 8 nucleotides line up with TRBD2. The sequencing input was PBMCs. CDR3 DNA: TGCGCCAGCAGCTTGGTTAGCGGGAAGGGTGAGCAGTTCTTC. Its protein product is CASSLVSGKGEQFF.